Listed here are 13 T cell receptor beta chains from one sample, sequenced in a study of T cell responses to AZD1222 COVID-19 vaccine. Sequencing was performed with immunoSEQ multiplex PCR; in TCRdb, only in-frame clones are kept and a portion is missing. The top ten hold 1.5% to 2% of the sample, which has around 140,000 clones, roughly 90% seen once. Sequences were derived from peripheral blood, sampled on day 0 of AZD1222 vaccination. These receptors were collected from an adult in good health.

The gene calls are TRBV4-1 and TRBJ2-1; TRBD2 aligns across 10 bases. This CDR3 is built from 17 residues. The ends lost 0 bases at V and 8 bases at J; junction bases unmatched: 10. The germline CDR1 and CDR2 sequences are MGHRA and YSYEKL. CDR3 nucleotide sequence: TGCGCCAGCAGCCAAGATGGTCCTAGCGGGAGTAGGGATGAGCAGTTCTTC. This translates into CASSQDGPSGSRDEQFF.

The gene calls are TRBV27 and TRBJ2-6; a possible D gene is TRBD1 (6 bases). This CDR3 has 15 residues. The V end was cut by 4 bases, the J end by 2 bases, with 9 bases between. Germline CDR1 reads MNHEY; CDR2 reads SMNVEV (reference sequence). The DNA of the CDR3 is TGTGCCAGCAGTTCATACAGGGCTGGGGCCAACGTCCTGACTTTC. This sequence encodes CASSSYRAGANVLTF.

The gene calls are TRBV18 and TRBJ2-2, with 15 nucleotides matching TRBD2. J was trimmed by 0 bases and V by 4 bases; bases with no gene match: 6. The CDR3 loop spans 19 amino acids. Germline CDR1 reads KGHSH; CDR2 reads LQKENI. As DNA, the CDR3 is TGTGCCAGCTCACAGGGACTAGCGGGAGGCCACGCGAACACCGGGGAGCTGTTTTTT. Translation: CASSQGLAGGHANTGELFF. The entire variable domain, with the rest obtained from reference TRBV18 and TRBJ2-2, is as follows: NAGVMQNPRHLVRRRGQEARLRCSPMKGHSHVYWYRQLPEEGLKFMVYLQKENIIDESGMPKERFSAEFPKEGPSILRIQQVVRGDSAAYFCASSQGLAGGHANTGELFFGEGSRLTVL.

CDR3 nucleotide sequence: TGTGCCAGCAGCTTTGGGTTCGAAGCTTTCTTT. Protein sequence: CASSFGFEAFF. The chain is built from TRBV5-4 and TRBJ1-1; D gene uncertain. Trimming cost V 2 bases and J 8 bases, with 7 bases left between them. CDR3 length equals 11 residues. Germline loops: CDR1 SGHNT, CDR2 YYREEE (reference sequence). Filled out from reference TRBV5-4 and TRBJ1-1, the complete variable domain reads ETGVTQSPTHLIKTRGQQVTLRCSSQSGHNTVSWYQQALGQGPQFIFQYYREEENGRGNFPPRFSGLQFPNYSSELNVNALELDDSALYLCASSFGFEAFFGQGTRLTVV.

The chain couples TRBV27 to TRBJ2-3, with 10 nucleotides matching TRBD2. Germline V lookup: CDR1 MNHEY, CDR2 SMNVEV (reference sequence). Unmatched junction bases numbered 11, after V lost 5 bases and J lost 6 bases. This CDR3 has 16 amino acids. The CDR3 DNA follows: TGTGCCAGCAGTCACCGGTTAGCGGGAGGTGCTGATACGCAGTATTTT. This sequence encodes CASSHRLAGGADTQYF.

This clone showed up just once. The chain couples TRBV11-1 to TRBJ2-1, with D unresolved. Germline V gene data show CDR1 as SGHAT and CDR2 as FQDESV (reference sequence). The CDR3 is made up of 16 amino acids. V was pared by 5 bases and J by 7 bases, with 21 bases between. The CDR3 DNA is TGTGCCAGCAGCCCCTCGAATCCGGGCAGGCAGAATGAGCAGTTCTTC. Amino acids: CASSPSNPGRQNEQFF.

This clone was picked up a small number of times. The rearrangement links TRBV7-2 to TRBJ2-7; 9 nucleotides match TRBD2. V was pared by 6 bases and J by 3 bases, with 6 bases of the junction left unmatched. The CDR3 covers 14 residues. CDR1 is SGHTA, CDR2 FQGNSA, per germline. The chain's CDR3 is CASSSSGNDYEQYF. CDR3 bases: TGTGCCAGCAGTTCTAGCGGGAATGACTACGAGCAGTACTTC. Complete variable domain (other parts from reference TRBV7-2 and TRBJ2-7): GAGVSQSPSNKVTEKGKDVELRCDPISGHTALYWYRQSLGQGLEFLIYFQGNSAPDKSGLPSDRFSAERTGGSVSTLTIQRTQQEDSAVYLCASSSSGNDYEQYFGPGTRLTVT.

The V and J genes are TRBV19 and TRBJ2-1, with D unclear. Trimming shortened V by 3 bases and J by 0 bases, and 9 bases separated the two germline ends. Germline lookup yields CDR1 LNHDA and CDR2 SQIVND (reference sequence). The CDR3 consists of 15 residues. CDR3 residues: CASSIIQSSYNEQFF. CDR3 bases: TGTGCCAGTAGTATTATCCAGAGCTCCTACAATGAGCAGTTCTTC.

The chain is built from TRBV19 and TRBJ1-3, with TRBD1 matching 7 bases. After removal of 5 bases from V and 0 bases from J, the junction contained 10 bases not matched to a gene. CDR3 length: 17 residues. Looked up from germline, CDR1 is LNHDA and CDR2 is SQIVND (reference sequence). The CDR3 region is CASSSRDRRFSGNTIYF. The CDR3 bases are TGTGCCAGTAGTTCGAGGGACAGACGATTCTCTGGAAACACCATATATTTT.

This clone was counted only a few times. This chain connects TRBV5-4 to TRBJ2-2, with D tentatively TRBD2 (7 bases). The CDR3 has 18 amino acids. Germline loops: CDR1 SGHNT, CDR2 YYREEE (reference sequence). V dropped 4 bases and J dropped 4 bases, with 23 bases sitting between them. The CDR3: CASSPPPAGASGTGELFF. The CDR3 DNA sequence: TGTGCCAGCAGCCCACCACCTGCGGGGGCCTCGGGCACCGGGGAGCTGTTTTTT.

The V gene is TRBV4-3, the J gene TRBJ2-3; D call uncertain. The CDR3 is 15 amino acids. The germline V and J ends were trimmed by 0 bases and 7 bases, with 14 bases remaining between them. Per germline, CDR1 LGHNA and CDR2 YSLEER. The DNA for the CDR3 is TGCGCCAGCAGCCAAGAGTATGGAAATCCAAATACGCAGTATTTT. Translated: CASSQEYGNPNTQYF.

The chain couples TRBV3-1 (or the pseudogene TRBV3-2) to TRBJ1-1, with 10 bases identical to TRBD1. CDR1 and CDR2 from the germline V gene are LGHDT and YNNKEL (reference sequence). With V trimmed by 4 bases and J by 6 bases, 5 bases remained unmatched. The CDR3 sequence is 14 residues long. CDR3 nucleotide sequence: TGTGCCAGCAGCCCCACGACAGGGGGCGCTGAAGCTTTCTTT. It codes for CASSPTTGGAEAFF.

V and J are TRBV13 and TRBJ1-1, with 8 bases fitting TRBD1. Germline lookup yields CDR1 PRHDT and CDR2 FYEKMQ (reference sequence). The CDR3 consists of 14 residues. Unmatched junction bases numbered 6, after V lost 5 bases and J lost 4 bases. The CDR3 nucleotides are TGTGCCAGCAGCCCATGGACAGGGACCACTGAAGCTTTCTTT. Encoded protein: CASSPWTGTTEAFF. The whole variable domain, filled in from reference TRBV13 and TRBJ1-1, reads AAGVIQSPRHLIKEKRETATLKCYPIPRHDTVYWYQQGPGQDPQFLISFYEKMQSDKGSIPDRFSAQQFSDYHSELNMSSLELGDSALYFCASSPWTGTTEAFFGQGTRLTVV.